The clone carrying this T cell receptor (beta chain) was observed a single time. Antigen specificity is unknown. The CDR3 covers 14 residues. Germline CDR1 LNHDA, CDR2 SQIVND (reference sequence). The V end lost 6 bases, the J end lost 0 bases, and 9 bases lay between the germline ends. The time point is: blood 2 weeks post-SBRT. Treatment indicated: 15 Gy SBRT to primary tumor, nephrectomy 4 weeks later. After SBRT, blood was collected at 2 and 4 weeks, plus baseline. Here immunoSEQ multiplex PCR was the method, and the copy in TCRdb shows in-frame clones only, minus some. Of some 130,000 clones listed, 75% to 85% are singletons. This sample is part of a study of radiation and T cells in renal cell carcinoma. About the study: Nephrectomy followed 15 Gy stereotactic body radiation by 4 weeks. Study conclusions and caveats: In blood, top tumor clones expanded by 2 weeks, shrinking by 4. Baseline intratumoral clonotype presence is unknown without pretreatment biopsies.

The V and J genes are TRBV19 and TRBJ2-1; the D gene is possibly TRBD2 (6 bases). The sequence came from a woman in her sixties or seventies with renal cell carcinoma. The starting material was blood, obtained from a patient whose treatment included radiotherapy and nephrectomy. CDR3 DNA: TGTGCCAGTAGCGGGGGATACTCCTACAATGAGCAGTTCTTC. Its protein is CASSGGYSYNEQFF.